This T cell receptor (beta chain) was captured in a study of blood T cells in healthy people across ages. Study findings and constraints: Leaving the PBMCs unsorted stopped any conclusive comparison of naive versus antigen-experienced cells.

RNA extraction gave at least 5.5 micrograms of total RNA per sample. The CDR3 length is 15 residues. V was cut by 0 bases and J by 6 bases, with 15 bases left in between. CDR1 is DFQATT and CDR2 is SNEGSKA in the germline V gene (reference sequence). This clonotype was seen a handful of times. Its antigen is unidentified. Using a J-beta primer mix together with a sample-barcoded 5' primer, a second PCR was run for about 6 to 12 cycles. TCRdb re-analysed the 5' RACE reads in MiXCR, keeping a single row per CDR3 protein. The sample carries about 970,000 distinct CDR3 sequences, roughly 51% recorded once.

This chain uses TRBV20-1 with TRBJ2-1, with a tentative D call TRBD2 (6 bases). Sequencing was performed on blood. This TCR came from a woman between 55 and 75 years old in good health. For the CDR3, the DNA is TGCAGTGCTAGAGATTTGCGGGAAAGCAGCAATGAGCAGTTCTTC. Its protein is CSARDLRESSNEQFF.